The sample holds one count of the clone carrying this TCR beta chain. The antigen remains unidentified. Trimming pared 0 bases from V and 3 bases from J, leaving 6 bases between. Germline V gives CDR1 LNHNV, CDR2 YYDKDF (reference sequence). The CDR3 loop spans 13 amino acids. This entry belongs to a study of T cells in Graves' hyperthyroidism and ophthalmopathy. Study-level points and caveats: Among thyroid clonotypes expanded above 0.001, most also appeared in blood.

Authors of the study amplified TCR beta CDR3 regions from RNA transcripts. First-round RT-PCR with HTBI primers amplified the TCR CDR3 region. One entry per CDR3 protein, called by TCRdb with MiXCR from the multiplex PCR reads. The top ten clones hold around 20% of a sample with roughly 500,000 distinct CDR3 sequences, 46% of them seen once. Uncontrolled infection, other autoimmune disease, pregnancy or lactation led to exclusion. Orbital computed tomography, thyroid ultrasound, serum thyroxine and TRAb, and clinical symptoms together informed the diagnoses. The clonotype originates from an adult woman with Graves' disease, either hyperthyroidism or ophthalmopathy (not recorded which). The source material was peripheral blood or thyroid tissue (not recorded which). The rearrangement uses TRBV15 and TRBJ2-7; no clear D gene. As DNA, the CDR3 is TGTGCCACCAGCAGAGACGACGTCTACGAGCAGTACTTC. It translates to CATSRDDVYEQYF.